One sample yielded the 30 T cell receptor beta chains listed below, sequenced in a study of blood T cell repertoires in COVID-19 (dated by TCRdb to 2020 to 2022). Library generation was performed with the immunoSEQ multiplex PCR assay. Here the immuneACCESS table is served through TCRdb, limited to in-frame sequences with V and J called. Missing clones are a known gap in these copies; in checked studies unresolved V genes cover under half, and the rest lacks a known reason. The table for this sample lists around 300,000 clones; 70% to 90% of them were counted only once. The ten largest clones take up approximately 3.3% of the sample. Sequencing input: peripheral blood. These receptors were obtained from a woman between 40 and 55 years old with acute or convalescent COVID-19.

V gene TRBV4-2 combines with J gene TRBJ1-2; D remains ambiguous. Germline loops: CDR1 LGHNA, CDR2 YNFKEQ. The CDR3 spans 17 residues. V gave up 3 bases and J gave up 0 bases, with 17 bases separating them. The CDR3 DNA reads as TGTGCCAGCAGCCAGGGCGTCCAGCCCCAAGCTAACTATGGCTACACCTTC. Encoded protein: CASSQGVQPQANYGYTF.

This clone was seen a handful of times. The rearrangement uses TRBV5-1 and TRBJ2-2; 9 bases are shared with TRBD1. The V and J ends lost 5 bases and 1 base, in that order; junction bases with no gene match: 6. CDR1 is SGHRS and CDR2 is YFSETQ in the germline V gene. This CDR3 is built from 16 residues. CDR3 nucleotides: TGCGCCAGCAGGGATCCGGGACAGGGGAACACCGGGGAGCTGTTTTTT. Its translation is CASRDPGQGNTGELFF.

The chain employs TRBV15 and TRBJ1-1, with 8 nucleotides matching TRBD1. The germline V gene has CDR1 LNHNV and CDR2 YYDKDF (reference sequence). J gave up 4 bases and V 6 bases, and 1 base lay outside the gene matches. This CDR3 comprises 12 residues. The CDR3 bases are TGTGCCACCAGAACAGGGGGCACTGAAGCTTTCTTT. It is translated as CATRTGGTEAFF.

The chain couples TRBV27 to TRBJ2-6, with no clear D. Germline CDR1 is MNHEY and CDR2 is SMNVEV (reference sequence). The CDR3 is 20 residues long. V was shortened by 3 bases and J by 0 bases, with 21 bases between the two germline ends. The CDR3 region is CASSFGPIGDLSSGANVLTF. The CDR3 bases are TGTGCCAGCAGTTTCGGCCCTATCGGAGACTTAAGCTCTGGGGCCAACGTCCTGACTTTC.

The chain joins TRBV7-9 to TRBJ2-3; D possibly corresponds to TRBD2 (7 bases). V was clipped by 5 bases and J by 5 bases, with 14 bases between them. The CDR3 loop spans 14 amino acids. The germline CDR1 and CDR2 sequences are SEHNR and FQNEAQ (reference sequence). The CDR3 DNA sequence: TGTGCCAGCAGCCATGGGGGGGCTGGAGATACGCAGTATTTT. This gives the protein CASSHGGAGDTQYF.

The V call is TRBV7-2, the J call TRBJ2-7, with TRBD2 matching over 8 bases. The CDR3 covers 14 residues. The J segment lost 5 bases and the V segment lost 2 bases, leaving 5 bases of the junction unmatched. Germline V lookup: CDR1 SGHTA, CDR2 FQGNSA. Written as DNA, the CDR3 is TGTGCCAGCAGCTTAATCGGGGGGGTGGACGAGCAGTACGTC. Residues: CASSLIGGVDEQYV.

The chain employs TRBV19 and TRBJ1-1, with D possibly matching TRBD1 (6 bases). The V gene's germline CDR1 is LNHDA and CDR2 SQIVND (reference sequence). With 7 bases removed from V and 5 bases from J, the gap between germline ends came to 14 bases. The CDR3 length is 13 residues. CDR3 nucleotide sequence: TGTGCCAGTACCACAGGGTCGAGGACTGAAGCTTTCTTT. Translated, it gives CASTTGSRTEAFF.

This chain links TRBV2 with TRBJ1-5; D gene uncertain. Germline V gene lookup returns CDR1 SNHLY and CDR2 FYNNEI. V lost 7 bases to trimming and J lost 0 bases, with 7 bases between them. The length of the CDR3 is 13 residues. CDR3 nucleotides: TGTGCCAGCACTGCACATAGCAATCAGCCCCAGCATTTT. Residues: CASTAHSNQPQHF.

This chain connects TRBV2 to TRBJ2-3, with TRBD2 identical over 11 bases. Per germline, CDR1 SNHLY and CDR2 FYNNEI. V dropped 3 bases and J dropped 0; count of bases not matched to a gene: 14. CDR3 length equals 20 residues. The CDR3 reads CASSEEAGTSGGTSTDTQYF. In DNA form, the CDR3 reads TGTGCCAGCAGTGAGGAAGCCGGGACTAGCGGCGGTACTAGCACAGATACGCAGTATTTT. Using reference TRBV2 and TRBJ2-3 for the parts outside the CDR3, the full variable domain is EPEVTQTPSHQVTQMGQEVILRCVPISNHLYFYWYRQILGQKVEFLVSFYNNEISEKSEIFDDQFSVERPDGSNFTLKIRSTKLEDSAMYFCASSEEAGTSGGTSTDTQYFGPGTRLTVL.

The chain uses TRBV4-1 and TRBJ1-5; D may be TRBD1 (5 bases). The CDR3 is made up of 17 amino acids. V shed 4 bases and J shed 0 bases, with 16 bases lying between them. Germline loops: CDR1 MGHRA, CDR2 YSYEKL. CDR3 loop: CASSPKGWGDSNQPQHF. The CDR3 region has the DNA TGCGCCAGCAGCCCCAAAGGGTGGGGGGATAGCAATCAGCCCCAGCATTTT.

This chain connects TRBV5-4 to TRBJ2-2; D is unclear. This CDR3 comprises 17 residues. The germline V gene encodes CDR1 SGHNT and CDR2 YYREEE (reference sequence). V was trimmed by 0 bases and J by 0 bases, leaving 12 bases between them. CDR3 sequence: CASSLVQPFANTGELFF. CDR3 coding DNA: TGTGCCAGCAGCTTGGTACAGCCTTTCGCGAACACCGGGGAGCTGTTTTTT.

The V call is TRBV19, the J call TRBJ2-5; D is possibly TRBD1 (6 bases). Trimming left V 1 base short and J 3 bases short, with 15 bases between. The CDR3 consists of 16 residues. Germline lookup yields CDR1 LNHDA and CDR2 SQIVND (reference sequence). The CDR3 here is CASSIGSLRTEETQYF. Written as DNA, the CDR3 is TGTGCCAGTAGTATAGGTTCCCTCAGGACAGAAGAGACCCAGTACTTC.

The chain is built from TRBV18 and TRBJ1-2, with 7 positions matching TRBD1. Germline CDR1 and CDR2: KGHSH and LQKENI. The trim removed 3 bases at V and 6 bases at J, leaving 10 bases unmatched. CDR3 length equals 15 residues. The CDR3: CASSPGQDRFDGYTF. CDR3 sequence (DNA): TGTGCCAGCTCACCCGGACAGGATCGGTTCGATGGCTACACCTTC.

V is TRBV23-1 and J is TRBJ1-1, with D possibly being TRBD1 (5 bases). TRBV23-1 is recorded as an ORF, its role being uncertain. V lost 0 bases and J lost 4, with 9 bases in between. This CDR3 is 14 amino acids long. Here the CDR3 DNA reads TGCGCCAGCAGTCAATCAGCGGGGGTCACTGAAGCTTTCTTT. This translates into CASSQSAGVTEAFF.

The rearrangement uses TRBV18 and TRBJ1-1, with TRBD1 as a possible D gene (6 bases). The ends were cut back, 4 bases at V and 11 bases at J, with 17 bases in the middle. Looked up from germline, CDR1 is KGHSH and CDR2 is LQKENI. The CDR3 sequence is 13 residues long. In DNA form, the CDR3 reads TGTGCCAGCTCACTCAGACAGGTCGAGAAGGCTTTCTTT. This encodes CASSLRQVEKAFF.

The chain is built from TRBV2 and TRBJ1-6; no firm D call. CDR1 and CDR2 (germline): SNHLY, FYNNEI. V was clipped by 7 bases and J by 10 bases, with 20 bases between them. The CDR3 contains 15 residues. CDR3 sequence (DNA): TGTGCCAGCACCGGCGCGGGAAGGGAGTGGTCACCCCTCCACTTT. Residues: CASTGAGREWSPLHF.

V usage is TRBV5-1 and J usage is TRBJ1-1, with 7 positions matching TRBD1. CDR1 is SGHRS and CDR2 is YFSETQ in the germline V gene. Trimming removed 0 bases from V and 5 bases from J; junction bases left unmatched: 10. The CDR3 length is 16 residues. Written as DNA, the CDR3 is TGCGCCAGCAGCTTGGACAGGGGAGACTGGGGGACTGAAGCTTTCTTT. The encoded protein is CASSLDRGDWGTEAFF.

The rearrangement uses TRBV19 and TRBJ1-1; D is possibly TRBD1 (5 bases). This CDR3 contains 14 residues. Trimming pared 5 bases from V and 3 bases from J, leaving 13 bases between. Per germline, CDR1 LNHDA and CDR2 SQIVND (reference sequence). DNA of the CDR3: TGTGCCAGTAGTCCCGGACAATGGGACACTGAAGCTTTCTTT. Its protein is CASSPGQWDTEAFF.

The chain joins TRBV9 to TRBJ1-2, with a weak D call TRBD1 (5 bases). V was trimmed by 0 bases and J by 2 bases, leaving 11 bases between them. The CDR3 covers 15 residues. Germline V gene sequence: CDR1 SGDLS, CDR2 YYNGEE. CDR3 sequence reads: CASSVAAGRNYGYTF. The DNA for the CDR3 is TGTGCCAGCAGCGTAGCAGCAGGGCGCAACTATGGCTACACCTTC.

The rearrangement links TRBV6-5 to TRBJ1-1, with TRBD1 identical over 11 bases. Germline values: CDR1 MNHEY, CDR2 SVGAGI. The CDR3 consists of 15 residues. Trimming cost V 6 bases and J 5 bases; bases outside gene matches: 8. In DNA, the CDR3 is TGTGCCAGCAGGCTCCGGGACAGGGGGGATACTGAAGCTTTCTTT. It translates to CASRLRDRGDTEAFF.

This chain links TRBV3-1 (or the pseudogene TRBV3-2) with TRBJ1-2; 8 nucleotides agree with TRBD1. Germline-derived CDR1 and CDR2 are LGHDT and YNNKEL (reference sequence). V lost 1 base, J lost 0 bases, and 7 bases stayed unmatched. This CDR3 spans 17 amino acids. This chain's CDR3 is CASSQGQGSAANYGYTF. DNA for the CDR3: TGTGCCAGCAGCCAAGGACAGGGGTCTGCAGCTAACTATGGCTACACCTTC.

The J gene is TRBJ1-2, the V gene TRBV19; D gene unclear. In germline, CDR1 is LNHDA, CDR2 SQIVND (reference sequence). The CDR3 length is 14 residues. Between the trimmed V and J ends, which lost 6 bases and 1 base, there was a span of 12 bases. The CDR3 loop reads CASRSRLNNYGYTF. DNA for the CDR3: TGTGCCAGTAGATCGCGGCTCAATAACTATGGCTACACCTTC.

V usage is TRBV7-9 and J usage is TRBJ2-5; perhaps TRBD2 as D (6 bases). Germline CDR1 SEHNR, CDR2 FQNEAQ (reference sequence). CDR3 length equals 15 residues. Trimming left V 3 bases short and J 5 bases short, with 16 bases between. The CDR3 here is CASSFREFGQETQYF. The CDR3 DNA sequence: TGTGCCAGCAGCTTTCGGGAGTTTGGGCAGGAGACCCAGTACTTC.

V is TRBV7-3 and J is TRBJ2-3; 8 bases map to TRBD2. The CDR3 loop spans 18 amino acids. V trimming: 1 base; J trimming: 4 bases; junction bases outside the gene matches: 13. In germline, CDR1 is SGHTA, CDR2 FQGTGA. CDR3 amino acids: CASSLKGNGGVRSDTQYF. The CDR3 region has the DNA TGTGCCAGCAGCTTAAAAGGAAACGGGGGGGTAAGATCAGATACGCAGTATTTT.

The rearrangement links TRBV18 to TRBJ1-1; no clear D. The CDR3 runs to 15 residues. V lost 0 bases and J lost 1, with 9 bases in between. In germline, CDR1 is KGHSH, CDR2 LQKENI. The CDR3 sequence is CASSPPRHRNTEAFF. In nucleotides, the CDR3 is TGTGCCAGCTCACCACCGCGACATCGGAACACTGAAGCTTTCTTT.

This chain uses TRBV2 with TRBJ1-4; D remains unclear. The CDR3 consists of 14 residues. V was clipped by 10 bases and J by 8 bases, with 20 bases between them. From germline, CDR1 is SNHLY and CDR2 FYNNEI. CDR3: CATTRETRNEKLFF. As DNA, the CDR3 is TGTGCCACAACCCGGGAGACACGGAACGAAAAACTGTTTTTT.

J is TRBJ1-1 and V is TRBV21-1; the DNA was not used to check the table's D call, TRBD1. TRBV21-1 is assigned pseudogene status. The CDR3 length is 14 residues. The CDR3 loop reads CASRQSFRWTEAFF. The CDR3 DNA reads as TGTGCCAGCCGTCAGTCCTTCCGTTGGACTGAAGCTTTCTTT.

This clone has just one count. The chain's CDR3 is CASSLDSGATEAFF. The CDR3 bases are TGTGCCAGCTCACTAGACTCAGGGGCCACTGAAGCTTTCTTT. The chain links TRBV18 to TRBJ1-1; D is perhaps TRBD1 (6 bases). Trimming shortened V by 4 bases and J by 4 bases, and 13 bases separated the two germline ends. The CDR3 is 14 residues long. Germline values: CDR1 KGHSH, CDR2 LQKENI.

V usage is TRBV2 and J usage is TRBJ2-6, with 7 nucleotides matching TRBD2. This CDR3 spans 16 amino acids. Germline-derived CDR1 and CDR2 are SNHLY and FYNNEI. The V segment lost 6 bases and the J segment 0 bases; nucleotides outside the gene matches: 5. Written as DNA, the CDR3 is TGTGCCAGCAGGCGGGGGATACTCTCTGGGGCCAACGTCCTGACTTTC. This gives the protein CASRRGILSGANVLTF.

J is TRBJ2-2 and V is TRBV11-3; tentatively, D is TRBD1 (5 bases). CDR3 size: 15 residues. Germline V CDR1 and CDR2: SGHNT, YENEEA. V lost 0 bases to trimming and J lost 7 bases, with 12 bases between them. This chain's CDR3 is CASSLDSPGHGELFF. CDR3 bases: TGTGCCAGCAGCTTAGATTCACCAGGGCACGGGGAGCTGTTTTTT. The variable domain in full, completed from reference TRBV11-3 and TRBJ2-2, reads EAGVVQSPRYKIIEKKQPVAFWCNPISGHNTLYWYLQNLGQGPELLIRYENEEAVDDSQLPKDRFSAERLKGVDSTLKIQPAELGDSAVYLCASSLDSPGHGELFFGEGSRLTVL.